The clone carrying this T cell receptor (beta chain) was detected only once. Its target is unknown. The germline gives CDR1 PRHDT, CDR2 FYEKMQ (reference sequence). This CDR3 region has 16 residues. V was pared by 3 bases and J by 5 bases, with 7 bases of the junction left unmatched. The record originates from a study of OX40 agonist ivuxolimab in advanced cancers. Overall study context: Of the participants, 35% to 50% had some prior anti-PD-1, anti-PD-L1 or anti-CTLA-4 therapy, which was allowed.

General study results and limits: Mean expanded clone counts were higher in CD8+ than CD4+ T cells. Partial responders at 0.1-3.0 mg/kg showed near-lowest clonal expansion.

TCRdb keeps only in-frame clones here, not all; method: immunoSEQ multiplex PCR. This sample has some 120,000 clones, with around 93% found just once. The clonotype comes from an adult with an advanced solid tumor such as melanoma, head and neck, liver or kidney cancer. The sequenced sample was CD4+ or CD8+ T cells sorted from blood, obtained in a trial of the OX40 agonist ivuxolimab. The chain joins TRBV13 to TRBJ1-1; 12 bases are a match to TRBD1. CDR3 nucleotide sequence: TGTGCCAGCAGCTTTGCCGGGACAGGGGGCAGGACTGAAGCTTTCTTT. Translation gives CASSFAGTGGRTEAFF.